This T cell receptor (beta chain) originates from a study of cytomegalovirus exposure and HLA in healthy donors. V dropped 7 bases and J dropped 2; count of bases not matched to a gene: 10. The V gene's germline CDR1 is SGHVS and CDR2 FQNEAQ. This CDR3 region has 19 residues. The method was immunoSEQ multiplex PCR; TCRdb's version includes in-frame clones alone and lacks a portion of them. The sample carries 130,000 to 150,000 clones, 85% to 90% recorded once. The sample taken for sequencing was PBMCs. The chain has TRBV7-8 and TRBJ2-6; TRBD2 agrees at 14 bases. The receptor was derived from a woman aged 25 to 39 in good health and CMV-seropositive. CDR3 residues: CASNKEGTSGSAGANVLTF. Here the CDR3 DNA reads TGTGCCAGCAACAAAGAGGGGACTAGCGGGAGTGCTGGGGCCAACGTCCTGACTTTC.